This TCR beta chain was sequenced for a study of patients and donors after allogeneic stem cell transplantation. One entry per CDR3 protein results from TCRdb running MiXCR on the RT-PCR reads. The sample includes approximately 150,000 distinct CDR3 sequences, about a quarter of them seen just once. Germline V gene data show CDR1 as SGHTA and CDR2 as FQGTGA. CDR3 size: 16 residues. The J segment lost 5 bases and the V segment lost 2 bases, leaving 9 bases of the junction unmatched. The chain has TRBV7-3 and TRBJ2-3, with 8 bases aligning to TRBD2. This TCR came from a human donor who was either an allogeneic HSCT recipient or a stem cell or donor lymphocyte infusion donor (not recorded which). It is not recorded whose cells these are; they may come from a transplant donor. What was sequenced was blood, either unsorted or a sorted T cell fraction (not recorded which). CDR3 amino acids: CASSLLAGGLEDTQYF. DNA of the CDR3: TGTGCCAGCAGCTTACTCGCGGGAGGTCTAGAAGATACGCAGTATTTT.